Listed here is a single TCR beta chain. Being one base from a much bigger clone, this may be a read error. The CDR3 runs 20 residues. Germline trimming cut 1 base from V and 3 bases from J; bases unmatched to any gene: 21. The germline V gene encodes CDR1 SQVTM and CDR2 ANQGSEA. At the time of active disease, bone marrow was collected from every patient. Molecular barcoded adaptors covering alpha/delta and beta/gamma chains were used on 400 ng RNA. TCRdb fed the reads into MiXCR, producing one record per CDR3 protein. The sample carries 75,000 to 95,000 distinct CDR3 sequences, roughly a fifth recorded once. This specimen comes from a study of read filtering for tumor transcriptome and immune sequencing.

The source material was a population of CD138-negative cells sorted from bone marrow. The origin of this receptor is a donor aged 40 or over with multiple myeloma. V is TRBV29-1 and J is TRBJ2-4; TRBD1 matches 7 bases. The CDR3: CSVEVSSKALNRDSKNIQYF. The CDR3 DNA is TGCAGCGTTGAAGTGTCCTCAAAGGCACTAAACCGGGACAGCAAAAACATTCAGTACTTC. The full variable domain, rest sourced from reference TRBV29-1 and TRBJ2-4, is SAVISQKPSRDICQRGTSLTIQCQVDSQVTMMFWYRQQPGQSLTLIATANQGSEATYESGFVIDKFPISRPNLTFSTLTVSNMSPEDSSIYLCSVEVSSKALNRDSKNIQYFGAGTRLSVL.